This T cell receptor (beta chain) originates from a study of blood T cell repertoires in COVID-19. CDR3 length: 11 amino acids. CDR1 is MNHEY and CDR2 is SMNVEV in the germline V gene (reference sequence). Trimming removed 5 bases at V and 4 bases at J, with 6 bases between. TCRdb's table, derived via immunoSEQ multiplex PCR, lists solely in-frame clones and lacks some. The sample shows a few hundred thousand clones, 80% to 90% of them seen only once. The sample taken for sequencing was PBMCs or T cells enriched from blood (not recorded which). V is TRBV27 and J is TRBJ2-7, with D uncertain. The TCR was taken from a woman aged 50 to 65 in a cohort exposed to, infected with or recovered from COVID-19 (not recorded which). CDR3 sequence reads: CASSGSYEQYF. The CDR3 nucleotides read TGTGCCAGCAGTGGCAGTTACGAGCAGTACTTC.